This is a list of T cell receptor beta chains from one sample in a study of blood T cell repertoires in COVID-19. Profiling relied on immunoSEQ multiplex PCR, and the TCRdb table lists in-frame clones only, not all of them. The table includes about 160,000 clones, 80% to 95% detected once. The sequencing input was peripheral blood. The receptors come from a woman in her forties or fifties with acute or convalescent COVID-19. Both conserved end residues are part of each CDR3. Each record gives: V gene, J gene, CDR3 protein.

v_call: TRBV5-1; j_call: TRBJ1-2; cdr3_aa: CASSFGQGVNYGYTF
v_call: TRBV9; j_call: TRBJ2-3; cdr3_aa: CASSVATVSTDTQYF
v_call: TRBV9; j_call: TRBJ2-1; cdr3_aa: CASSVDRGRNEQFF
v_call: TRBV27; j_call: TRBJ2-1; cdr3_aa: CASSPRYNEQFF
v_call: TRBV9; j_call: TRBJ2-7; cdr3_aa: CASGGGRGEQYF
v_call: TRBV5-5; j_call: TRBJ1-6; cdr3_aa: CASSLGSLTRTLHF
v_call: TRBV19; j_call: TRBJ2-5; cdr3_aa: CASTSRMAGGPGTQYF
v_call: TRBV7-6; j_call: TRBJ1-2; cdr3_aa: CASSLGDRFDYGYTF
v_call: TRBV4-1; j_call: TRBJ1-6; cdr3_aa: CASSQDVGNSPLHF
v_call: TRBV10-3; j_call: TRBJ2-7; cdr3_aa: CAIKTGEAGYEQYF
v_call: TRBV11-2; j_call: TRBJ2-2; cdr3_aa: CASSLGVSGTGELFF